This T cell receptor beta chain came from a study of metastatic and nonmetastatic thyroid tumors. This CDR3 contains 12 residues. Trimming removed 11 bases at V and 7 bases at J, with 12 bases between. Nobody among the patients had been given any treatment before thyroid surgery. With MiXCR, TCRdb reprocessed the PCR reads. Of just over 70,000 clones detected, around 19% appear once; the ten largest clones hold about 13%. This clone came up many times. Material: blood. This TCR derives from a female donor with papillary thyroid cancer or a benign thyroid nodule (not recorded which). Some clones in this sample may be carry-over from other donors' samples. This chain uses TRBV12-3 or TRBV12-4 with TRBJ1-6; maybe TRBD1 (6 bases). CDR3 coding DNA: TGTGCCGCGGGTCAGGGGAATTCACCCCTCCACTTT. This gives the protein CAAGQGNSPLHF.